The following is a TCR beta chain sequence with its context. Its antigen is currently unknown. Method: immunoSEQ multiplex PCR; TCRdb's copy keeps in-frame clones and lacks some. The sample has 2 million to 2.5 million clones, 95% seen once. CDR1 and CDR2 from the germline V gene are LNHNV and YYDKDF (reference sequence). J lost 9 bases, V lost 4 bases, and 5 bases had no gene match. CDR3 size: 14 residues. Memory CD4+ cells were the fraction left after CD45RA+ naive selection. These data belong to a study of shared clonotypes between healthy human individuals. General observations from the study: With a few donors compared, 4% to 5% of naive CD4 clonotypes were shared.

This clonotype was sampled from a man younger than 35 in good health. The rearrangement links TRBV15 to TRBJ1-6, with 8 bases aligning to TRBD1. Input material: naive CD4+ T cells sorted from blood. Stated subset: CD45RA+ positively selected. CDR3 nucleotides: TGTGCCACCAGCACCGGGACAGGATTTTCACCCCTCCACTTT. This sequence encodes CATSTGTGFSPLHF.